The 20 T cell receptor beta chains reported below all come from one sample, sequenced in a study of shared clonotypes between healthy human individuals. The method was immunoSEQ multiplex PCR; TCRdb's version includes in-frame clones alone and lacks a portion of them. In the table there are around 2.1 million clones, approximately 94% of which are singletons. The sequenced sample was naive CD4+ T cells sorted from blood. Subset here: CD45RA+ positively selected. The receptors derive from a man between 18 and 35 years old in good health.

This clone was observed a single time. CDR3 DNA: TGTGCCTGGAGTAATAAGGACAGGGATGGCTACACCTTC. Translating it yields CAWSNKDRDGYTF. The chain has TRBV30 and TRBJ1-2; 8 bases are a match to TRBD1. The CDR3 consists of 13 residues. V was pared by 2 bases and J by 6 bases, with 5 bases of the junction left unmatched. CDR1 GTSNPN and CDR2 SVGIG come from the germline V gene (reference sequence). Full variable domain (missing parts from reference TRBV30 and TRBJ1-2): SQTIHQWPATLVQPVGSPLSLECTVEGTSNPNLYWYRQAAGRGLQLLFYSVGIGQISSEVPQNLSASRPQDRQFILSSKKLLLSDSGFYLCAWSNKDRDGYTFGSGTRLTVV.

This chain uses TRBV6-1 with TRBJ1-5; 8 nucleotides line up with TRBD1. V dropped 5 bases and J dropped 7; count of bases not matched to a gene: 4. The CDR3 length is 13 residues. Germline loops: CDR1 MNHNS, CDR2 SASEGT. The CDR3 protein is CASSPDRDQPQHF. DNA of the CDR3: TGTGCCAGCAGTCCGGACAGGGACCAGCCCCAGCATTTT.

The chain employs TRBV4-3 and TRBJ1-6; no definite D call. The ends were cut back, 4 bases at V and 0 bases at J, with 10 bases in the middle. Germline CDR1 LGHNA, CDR2 YSLEER. The CDR3 totals 16 residues. The CDR3 loop reads CASSPEASSYNSPLHF. CDR3 DNA: TGCGCCAGCAGCCCCGAGGCGAGCTCCTATAATTCACCCCTCCACTTT.

This rearrangement joins TRBV11-1 to TRBJ1-5; D unresolved. The ends were cut back, 5 bases at V and 5 bases at J, with 4 bases in the middle. From germline, CDR1 is SGHAT and CDR2 FQDESV (reference sequence). The CDR3 is 11 amino acids. Here the CDR3 DNA reads TGTGCCAGCAGCCCTTATCAGCCCCAGCATTTT. It specifies CASSPYQPQHF. Full variable domain (outside the CDR3, taken from reference TRBV11-1 and TRBJ1-5): EAEVAQSPRYKITEKSQAVAFWCDPISGHATLYWYRQILGQGPELLVQFQDESVVDDSQLPKDRFSAERLKGVDSTLKIQPAELGDSAMYLCASSPYQPQHFGDGTRLSIL.

The chain has TRBV10-3 and TRBJ2-3, with TRBD1 matching 8 bases. Looked up from germline, CDR1 is ENHRY and CDR2 is SYGVKD. Germline trimming cut 8 bases from V and 5 bases from J; bases unmatched to any gene: 6. The CDR3 runs 13 residues. The DNA for the CDR3 is TGTGCCATCGCAGGGGGCGCGGTAGATACGCAGTATTTT. Translating gives CAIAGGAVDTQYF.

The V and J genes are TRBV6-5 and TRBJ2-2; maybe TRBD1 (5 bases). Per the germline V gene, CDR1 is MNHEY and CDR2 is SVGAGI. Trimming took off 8 bases at V and 3 bases at J, with 10 bases between the two ends. This CDR3 is built from 13 residues. The CDR3 loop reads CASSPQDTGELFF. In nucleotides, the CDR3 is TGTGCCAGCTCACCACAGGACACCGGGGAGCTGTTTTTT.

V gene TRBV2 combines with J gene TRBJ2-7; no definite D call. Germline lookup yields CDR1 SNHLY and CDR2 FYNNEI. Trimming took off 4 bases at V and 3 bases at J, with 10 bases between the two ends. The CDR3 has 13 residues. The CDR3 loop reads CASSVGQNYEQYF. The DNA for the CDR3 is TGTGCCAGCAGTGTAGGCCAGAACTACGAGCAGTACTTC.

The chain has TRBV4-3 and TRBJ2-1, with D uncertain. Trimming pared 1 base from V and 3 bases from J, leaving 7 bases between. CDR3 length: 14 residues. Germline V gene lookup returns CDR1 LGHNA and CDR2 YSLEER. The CDR3 DNA reads as TGCGCCAGCAGCCAAGCGCAGGTCTACAATGAGCAGTTCTTC. Protein product: CASSQAQVYNEQFF.

Notes on this clone: Different DNA sequences within this sample yield the same CDR3. V gene TRBV5-1 combines with J gene TRBJ2-7; D possibly matches TRBD1 or TRBD2 (5 bases each). The CDR3 is 13 residues long. The ends were cut back, 4 bases at V and 2 bases at J, with 10 bases in the middle. Germline CDR1 is SGHRS and CDR2 is YFSETQ. CDR3 in DNA: TGCGCCAGCAGCCCGGGACGCCCCTACGAGCAGTACTTC. It is translated as CASSPGRPYEQYF.

The V gene is TRBV2, the J gene TRBJ1-3; possibly TRBD1 for D (6 bases). The germline gives CDR1 SNHLY, CDR2 FYNNEI. This CDR3 has 17 residues. The V and J ends lost 1 base and 4 bases respectively, with 17 bases between them. The CDR3 sequence is CASSEEGGSLSGNTIYF. CDR3 DNA: TGTGCCAGCAGTGAAGAGGGGGGTAGCCTTTCCGGAAACACCATATATTTT.

This clone was counted a few times. The chain recombines TRBV25-1 with TRBJ1-6, with 7 bases identical to TRBD1. V was pared by 3 bases and J by 10 bases, with 6 bases of the junction left unmatched. Looked up from germline, CDR1 is MGHDK and CDR2 is SYGVNS. The CDR3 is made up of 14 amino acids. Here the CDR3 reads CASSDVGGQSPLHF. The CDR3 coding sequence is TGTGCCAGCAGTGACGTAGGGGGCCAGTCACCCCTCCACTTT.

The rearrangement joins TRBV7-2 to TRBJ1-5, with no clear D. The CDR3 has 14 amino acids. Between the trimmed V and J ends, which lost 6 bases and 3 bases, there was a span of 12 bases. Germline V gene sequence: CDR1 SGHTA, CDR2 FQGNSA. The CDR3 region has the DNA TGTGCCAGCAGTAGACCGGGAAACAATCAGCCCCAGCATTTT. It is translated as CASSRPGNNQPQHF.

Concerning this clone itself: The sample contains more than one DNA sequence encoding this CDR3. This chain links TRBV7-2 with TRBJ2-7; the D gene is possibly TRBD2 (5 bases). The CDR3 contains 14 residues. Trimming took 4 bases from V and 3 from J, leaving 13 bases between them. Germline CDR1 is SGHTA and CDR2 is FQGNSA. The CDR3: CASSSSGNLYEQYF. The CDR3 nucleotides are TGTGCCAGCAGCTCATCCGGGAACCTCTACGAGCAGTACTTC.

The rearrangement uses TRBV5-1 and TRBJ1-2; the D gene is possibly TRBD1 (5 bases). Germline V gene lookup returns CDR1 SGHRS and CDR2 YFSETQ. Trimming removed 4 bases at V and 4 bases at J, with 14 bases between. The CDR3 runs to 14 residues. The CDR3: CASSLNSGGYGYTF. CDR3 DNA sequence: TGCGCCAGCAGCCTCAACTCCGGGGGCTATGGCTACACCTTC.

Notes on this clone: This sample also contains other DNA sequences that code for the same CDR3. This chain links TRBV10-3 with TRBJ1-5; D is unresolved. The germline V and J ends were trimmed by 0 bases and 4 bases, with 7 bases remaining between them. CDR3 length equals 14 residues. CDR1 and CDR2 (germline): ENHRY, SYGVKD. For the CDR3, the DNA is TGTGCCATCAGTGAGTCTTCAGTAAATCAGCCCCAGCATTTT. Translating gives CAISESSVNQPQHF.

The chain recombines TRBV28 with TRBJ2-2; 8 bases are a match to TRBD1. Germline values: CDR1 MDHEN, CDR2 SYDVKM. With 6 bases clipped from V and 5 bases from J, the junction kept 5 bases outside the gene matches. The CDR3 covers 14 residues. CDR3 loop: CASRSRTGTGELFF. CDR3 in DNA: TGTGCCAGCAGGTCCCGGACAGGGACCGGGGAGCTGTTTTTT. The full variable domain, in which reference TRBV28 and TRBJ2-2 provide the parts outside the CDR3, is DVKVTQSSRYLVKRTGEKVFLECVQDMDHENMFWYRQDPGLGLRLIYFSYDVKMKEKGDIPEGYSVSREKKERFSLILESASTNQTSMYLCASRSRTGTGELFFGEGSRLTVL.

The rearrangement joins TRBV21-1 to TRBJ1-1; TRBD1 reflects the table's D call only, with no check against the DNA. TRBV21-1 is an annotated pseudogene. This CDR3 has 17 residues. The CDR3 loop reads CASSKRNRDITGTEAFF. Written as DNA, the CDR3 is TGTGCCAGCAGCAAAAGGAACAGGGATATTACGGGCACTGAAGCTTTCTTT.

The J gene is TRBJ1-4, the V gene TRBV2; D not resolved. The germline V gene has CDR1 SNHLY and CDR2 FYNNEI. Between the trimmed V and J ends, which lost 6 bases and 5 bases, there was a span of 13 bases. The CDR3 has 14 residues. The CDR3 nucleotides are TGTGCCAGCAGGTTGACGGATTTCAATGAAAAACTGTTTTTT. Translated, it gives CASRLTDFNEKLFF.

This chain uses TRBV7-8 with TRBJ2-3; no clear D. This CDR3 region has 13 residues. The germline V and J ends were trimmed by 0 bases and 4 bases, with 5 bases remaining between them. CDR1 and CDR2 from the germline V gene are SGHVS and FQNEAQ. CDR3 DNA: TGTGCCAGCAGCTTAGCCGAGGCAGATACGCAGTATTTT. The encoded protein is CASSLAEADTQYF.

The V call is TRBV2, the J call TRBJ2-1, with TRBD2 matching 7 bases. Germline V gives CDR1 SNHLY, CDR2 FYNNEI. This CDR3 has 15 residues. Trimming took 7 bases from V and 5 from J; bases not matched to a gene: 11. The CDR3 here is CASNIDGRPNNEQFF. As DNA, the CDR3 is TGTGCCAGCAATATCGACGGGAGGCCGAACAATGAGCAGTTCTTC.